A single sample is the source of the 32 T cell receptor beta chains below, sequenced in a study of CD8 T cells in ankylosing spondylitis. Whole-study results and caveats: Blood from ankylosing spondylitis patients appeared to carry a characteristic roughly 8-variant TCR beta motif.

Antigens for these TCRs are unknown. TCRdb re-derived calls from the 5' RACE reads in MiXCR, one entry per CDR3 protein. The table shows some 800,000 distinct CDR3 sequences, with approximately 10% occurring only once. The specimen sequenced was blood, either unsorted or a sorted T cell fraction (not recorded which). Receptor source: a male donor with ankylosing spondylitis.

The V call is TRBV6-2 or TRBV6-3, the J call TRBJ2-3; 7 bases are a match to TRBD2. This CDR3 contains 18 residues. V was clipped by 1 base and J by 1 base; unmatched bases: 11. Germline values: CDR1 MNHEY, CDR2 SVGEGT. CDR3: CASSYLRDYRRGTDTQYF. DNA of the CDR3: TGTGCCAGCAGTTACTTACGGGACTACCGGCGGGGCACAGATACGCAGTATTTT.

The V and J genes are TRBV7-2 and TRBJ2-7; D perhaps matches TRBD2 (6 bases). Germline V lookup: CDR1 SGHTA, CDR2 FQGNSA. Trimming took off 5 bases at V and 4 bases at J, with 15 bases between the two ends. The length of the CDR3 is 14 residues. The CDR3 DNA reads TGTGCCAGCAGCACCTCGGGACTTTATTACGAGCAGTACTTC. Translating gives CASSTSGLYYEQYF.

This clonotype turned up a few times. An end of the junction differs from the germline gene, which may be a read error. The chain couples TRBV29-1 to TRBJ2-7; D not resolved. Looked up from germline, CDR1 is SQVTM and CDR2 is ANQGSEA. This CDR3 has 12 residues. The DNA for the CDR3 is TGCAGCGTGGAAGGTGGATTTGACGCGCAGTACTTC. Encoded protein: CSVEGGFDAQYF.

Many counts were recorded for this clonotype. This chain links TRBV20-1 with TRBJ1-2; the match to TRBD1 covers 9 bases. The germline V gene encodes CDR1 DFQATT and CDR2 SNEGSKA (reference sequence). There are 13 residues in the CDR3. The V segment lost 6 bases and the J segment 2 bases; nucleotides outside the gene matches: 4. The CDR3 nucleotides read TGCAGTGCAGGGACAGGGCTGAACTATGGCTACACCTTC. It yields the protein CSAGTGLNYGYTF.

The rearrangement links TRBV20-1 to TRBJ2-7, with a weak D call TRBD2 (6 bases). The V gene lost 3 bases and the J gene lost 2 bases, with 17 bases spanning the gap. The CDR3 is 15 amino acids. CDR1 and CDR2 from the germline V gene are DFQATT and SNEGSKA (reference sequence). The CDR3 here is CSARGGTAVTYEQYF. CDR3 nucleotides: TGCAGTGCTAGGGGCGGGACGGCGGTCACCTACGAGCAGTACTTC.

The rearrangement uses TRBV20-1 and TRBJ2-7; TRBD2 matches 12 bases. This CDR3 has 15 residues. V was clipped by 0 bases and J by 5 bases; unmatched bases: 5. Germline CDR1 is DFQATT and CDR2 is SNEGSKA (reference sequence). CDR3 nucleotide sequence: TGCAGTGCTAGAGACCAACTAGCGGGAGGTAACGAGCAGTACTTC. It yields the protein CSARDQLAGGNEQYF.

This clonotype was observed many times. The chain uses TRBV20-1 and TRBJ2-3; TRBD2 is a possible D gene (5 bases). The CDR3 totals 13 residues. Germline CDR1 is DFQATT and CDR2 is SNEGSKA (reference sequence). Between the trimmed V and J ends, which lost 6 bases and 2 bases, there was a span of 12 bases. The CDR3 nucleotides read TGCAGTGCAGGAGGCGTTGTCACAGATACGCAGTATTTT. Translating gives CSAGGVVTDTQYF.

This clonotype was counted ten times or more. This chain connects TRBV20-1 to TRBJ2-7; D not certain. The CDR3 totals 12 residues. V lost 3 bases to trimming and J lost 0 bases, with 6 bases between them. Germline lookup yields CDR1 DFQATT and CDR2 SNEGSKA (reference sequence). CDR3: CSASDRSYEQYF. CDR3 DNA sequence: TGCAGTGCTAGCGACCGCTCCTACGAGCAGTACTTC.

This chain connects TRBV20-1 to TRBJ1-5, with 7 bases fitting TRBD1. There are 13 residues in the CDR3. After removal of 3 bases from V and 7 bases from J, the junction contained 6 bases not matched to a gene. Germline CDR1 DFQATT, CDR2 SNEGSKA (reference sequence). This chain's CDR3 is CSASRRGQQPQHF. CDR3 nucleotides: TGCAGTGCTAGTAGGAGGGGACAGCAGCCCCAGCATTTT.

This clonotype was observed a few times. The chain uses TRBV2 and TRBJ2-2; D remains ambiguous. Germline CDR1 is SNHLY and CDR2 is FYNNEI. V lost 2 bases and J 1 base, leaving 11 bases between the germline ends. The CDR3 runs 16 residues. The CDR3 DNA follows: TGTGCCAGCAGTGAAAACAGCCCTAGGAACACCGGGGAGCTGTTTTTT. Residues: CASSENSPRNTGELFF.

At least ten counts were recorded for this clonotype. This chain uses TRBV7-2 with TRBJ1-2; D gene uncertain. Germline CDR1 reads SGHTA; CDR2 reads FQGNSA. The CDR3 is made up of 15 amino acids. V shed 1 base and J shed 4 bases, with 13 bases lying between them. The CDR3: CASSLVLDLGYGYTF. In DNA form, the CDR3 reads TGTGCCAGCAGCTTAGTCCTCGACCTGGGCTATGGCTACACCTTC.

The chain links TRBV5-1 to TRBJ1-1, with D possibly matching TRBD1 (6 bases). Germline CDR1 reads SGHRS; CDR2 reads YFSETQ. V lost 3 bases and J 1 base, leaving 13 bases between the germline ends. The CDR3 covers 15 residues. This chain's CDR3 is CASSSLTGSNTEAFF. The CDR3 region has the DNA TGCGCCAGCAGCTCCCTGACAGGATCGAACACTGAAGCTTTCTTT. Filled out from reference TRBV5-1 and TRBJ1-1, the complete variable domain reads KAGVTQTPRYLIKTRGQQVTLSCSPISGHRSVSWYQQTPGQGLQFLFEYFSETQRNKGNFPGRFSGRQFSNSRSEMNVSTLELGDSALYLCASSSLTGSNTEAFFGQGTRLTVV.

The chain carries TRBV6-5 and TRBJ2-5; D perhaps matches TRBD1 (6 bases). CDR1 is MNHEY and CDR2 is SVGAGI in the germline V gene. Trimming cost V 0 bases and J 1 base, with 9 bases left between them. The CDR3 length is 15 residues. Here the CDR3 reads CASSYSGGGQETQYF. In nucleotides, the CDR3 is TGTGCCAGCAGTTACTCTGGGGGCGGCCAAGAGACCCAGTACTTC.

A few counts support this clonotype. The chain recombines TRBV2 with TRBJ2-7; possible D gene TRBD2, 5 bases. Germline V CDR1 and CDR2: SNHLY, FYNNEI. CDR3 size: 13 residues. The V and J ends lost 6 bases and 2 bases respectively, with 11 bases between them. In DNA form, the CDR3 reads TGTGCCAGCAGGAGAAGGGAGACCTACGAGCAGTACTTC. Translation gives CASRRRETYEQYF. Variable domain in full (rest from reference TRBV2 and TRBJ2-7): EPEVTQTPSHQVTQMGQEVILRCVPISNHLYFYWYRQILGQKVEFLVSFYNNEISEKSEIFDDQFSVERPDGSNFTLKIRSTKLEDSAMYFCASRRRETYEQYFGPGTRLTVT.

This chain's CDR3 is CASSREGPPNYGYTF. CDR3 DNA: TGTGCCAGCAGCCGTGAGGGACCACCTAACTATGGCTACACCTTC. The rearrangement links TRBV7-9 to TRBJ1-2, with D perhaps matching TRBD1 (5 bases). This CDR3 spans 15 amino acids. V shed 5 bases and J shed 0 bases, with 13 bases lying between them. Looked up from germline, CDR1 is SEHNR and CDR2 is FQNEAQ (reference sequence).

The sample holds a few counts of this clonotype. The chain recombines TRBV7-2 with TRBJ1-1; D may be TRBD1 (5 bases). Trimming cost V 6 bases and J 5 bases, with 19 bases left between them. Germline loops: CDR1 SGHTA, CDR2 FQGNSA. The CDR3 has 15 amino acids. The CDR3 loop reads CASSSGTPVGTEAFF. The CDR3 DNA reads TGTGCCAGCAGTTCCGGGACCCCGGTCGGGACTGAAGCTTTCTTT.

This rearrangement joins TRBV4-3 to TRBJ1-6; D call uncertain. The CDR3 loop spans 16 amino acids. Germline values: CDR1 LGHNA, CDR2 YSLEER. The V end was cut by 0 bases, the J end by 8 bases, with 14 bases between. CDR3 amino acids: CASSQEWAGRDSPLHF. The CDR3 DNA reads as TGCGCCAGCAGCCAAGAATGGGCCGGGAGGGATTCACCCCTCCACTTT.

The table lists this clonotype with a few counts. The gene calls are TRBV5-1 and TRBJ2-3, with TRBD2 identical over 8 bases. Germline V lookup: CDR1 SGHRS, CDR2 YFSETQ. V dropped 5 bases and J dropped 4; count of bases not matched to a gene: 3. This CDR3 contains 13 residues. The CDR3 protein is CASSAGGADTQYF. The CDR3 bases are TGCGCCAGCAGTGCGGGAGGCGCAGATACGCAGTATTTT. Filled out from reference TRBV5-1 and TRBJ2-3, the complete variable domain reads KAGVTQTPRYLIKTRGQQVTLSCSPISGHRSVSWYQQTPGQGLQFLFEYFSETQRNKGNFPGRFSGRQFSNSRSEMNVSTLELGDSALYLCASSAGGADTQYFGPGTRLTVL.

This clonotype was picked up many times. This chain uses TRBV20-1 with TRBJ1-1; TRBD1 matches 7 bases. The CDR3 is 11 amino acids. V shed 3 bases, J shed 8 bases, and the junction held 3 bases outside the gene matches. CDR1 is DFQATT and CDR2 is SNEGSKA in the germline V gene (reference sequence). The CDR3 nucleotides read TGCAGTGCTAGCGGGGACAGAGAAGCTTTCTTT. Translated: CSASGDREAFF.

The rearrangement joins TRBV7-2 to TRBJ1-2; D is undetermined. Trimming removed 1 base from V and 2 bases from J, with 11 bases in between. The CDR3 has 15 amino acids. Germline CDR1 SGHTA, CDR2 FQGNSA. CDR3 region: CASSLGPRENYGYTF. In DNA, the CDR3 is TGTGCCAGCAGCTTAGGTCCCAGAGAGAACTATGGCTACACCTTC.

This clonotype was seen a handful of times. The rearrangement links TRBV7-9 to TRBJ2-7; tentatively, D is TRBD2 (6 bases). CDR1 and CDR2 from the germline V gene are SEHNR and FQNEAQ (reference sequence). Trimming took off 5 bases at V and 0 bases at J, with 17 bases between the two ends. The CDR3 is 16 amino acids. DNA for the CDR3: TGTGCCAGCAGCCCCTCCTGGGGGGTCCACTCCTACGAGCAGTACTTC. It is translated as CASSPSWGVHSYEQYF. The variable domain in full, completed from reference TRBV7-9 and TRBJ2-7, reads DTGVSQNPRHKITKRGQNVTFRCDPISEHNRLYWYRQTLGQGPEFLTYFQNEAQLEKSRLLSDRFSAERPKGSFSTLEIQRTEQGDSAMYLCASSPSWGVHSYEQYFGPGTRLTVT.

This clonotype showed up many times. This chain connects TRBV7-2 to TRBJ2-3, with 8 bases fitting TRBD1. The V gene end was trimmed by 2 bases and the J gene end by 6 bases; junction bases not matched to a gene: 7. This CDR3 contains 15 residues. Germline V lookup: CDR1 SGHTA, CDR2 FQGNSA. The CDR3 nucleotides are TGTGCCAGCAGCTTAAACAGGGGGAAATGGGATACGCAGTATTTT. Its translation is CASSLNRGKWDTQYF.

The chain combines TRBV2 with TRBJ1-5, with a tentative D call TRBD1 (5 bases). Germline CDR1 SNHLY, CDR2 FYNNEI. The length of the CDR3 is 17 residues. With 7 bases removed from V and 1 base from J, the gap between germline ends came to 20 bases. The CDR3 coding sequence is TGTGCCAGCACTAAAGCTGAAAACCGGGACAGCAATCAGCCCCAGCATTTT. It specifies CASTKAENRDSNQPQHF.

This clonotype was recorded at least ten times. The chain carries TRBV7-2 and TRBJ2-3, with D uncertain. Looked up from germline, CDR1 is SGHTA and CDR2 is FQGNSA. The CDR3 length is 13 residues. The germline V and J ends were trimmed by 4 bases and 6 bases, with 11 bases remaining between them. The CDR3 nucleotides are TGTGCCAGCAGCTCATTCCAGTGGGATACGCAGTATTTT. It yields the protein CASSSFQWDTQYF.

A few counts support this clonotype. V gene TRBV10-3 combines with J gene TRBJ1-3; 7 positions agree with TRBD1. Per germline, CDR1 ENHRY and CDR2 SYGVKD. CDR3 size: 14 residues. V dropped 10 bases and J dropped 0; count of bases not matched to a gene: 6. The CDR3 DNA follows: TGTGCCACACACAGGGGAAGCTCTGGAAACACCATATATTTT. It encodes CATHRGSSGNTIYF.

This clonotype was recorded a few times. V usage is TRBV7-8 and J usage is TRBJ2-5; TRBD2 matches at 16 bases. The germline gives CDR1 SGHVS, CDR2 FQNEAQ. Losses at the gene ends were 0 bases for V and 4 bases for J; bases not matched to a gene: 11. The CDR3 is 20 amino acids. The DNA for the CDR3 is TGTGCCAGCAGCTTAGCGAAGGGACTAGCGGGAGGGCGGGGTTTAGAGACCCAGTACTTC. As protein: CASSLAKGLAGGRGLETQYF.

About this clonotype itself: A much larger clone lies one base from this, so it may be a read error. V and J are TRBV9 and TRBJ2-7, with 9 bases fitting TRBD1. J was trimmed by 2 bases and V by 4 bases; bases with no gene match: 4. Germline CDR1 reads SGDLS; CDR2 reads YYNGEE. The CDR3 runs 14 residues. Written as DNA, the CDR3 is TGTGCCAGCAGCCCCTGGACAGGGGCCTACGAGCAGTACTTC. Residues: CASSPWTGAYEQYF.

This clonotype has a handful of counts. The V call is TRBV5-6, the J call TRBJ1-1; D is possibly TRBD1 (5 bases). Trimming removed 4 bases at V and 6 bases at J, with 10 bases between. The CDR3 length is 12 residues. Germline loops: CDR1 SGHDT, CDR2 YYEEEE. The CDR3 DNA is TGTGCCAGCAGCAGGCGGGGCGCTGAAGCTTTCTTT. Protein sequence: CASSRRGAEAFF. The full variable domain, with the rest looked up from reference TRBV5-6 and TRBJ1-1, is DAGVTQSPTHLIKTRGQQVTLRCSPKSGHDTVSWYQQALGQGPQFIFQYYEEEERQRGNFPDRFSGHQFPNYSSELNVNALLLGDSALYLCASSRRGAEAFFGQGTRLTVV.

This clonotype came up a few times. V gene TRBV7-2 combines with J gene TRBJ2-3; D remains unclear. The CDR3 spans 14 residues. From germline, CDR1 is SGHTA and CDR2 FQGNSA. V lost 2 bases and J lost 4, with 10 bases in between. For the CDR3, the DNA is TGTGCCAGCAGCTTAATGCCTGGACCAGATACGCAGTATTTT. Protein product: CASSLMPGPDTQYF.

This clonotype turned up a few times. This chain uses TRBV7-9 with TRBJ2-5; unclear D gene. Trimming took off 2 bases at V and 5 bases at J, with 9 bases between the two ends. The CDR3 runs 13 residues. Germline loops: CDR1 SEHNR, CDR2 FQNEAQ (reference sequence). Here the CDR3 DNA reads TGTGCCAGCAGCTTAAAGAGTGGGGAGACCCAGTACTTC. Translation: CASSLKSGETQYF.

This clonotype was seen a handful of times. This chain links TRBV5-1 with TRBJ2-1; TRBD2 matches at 10 bases. The CDR3 length is 14 residues. Looked up from germline, CDR1 is SGHRS and CDR2 is YFSETQ. Trimming at V came to 2 bases and at J to 9 bases, leaving 5 bases not matched to a gene. The CDR3 region has the DNA TGCGCCAGCAGCTTCGAGCGGGGGGGCCCTGAGCAGTTCTTC. It encodes CASSFERGGPEQFF.

The V and J genes are TRBV7-2 and TRBJ2-1, with D maybe TRBD1 (5 bases). The J call may be faulty, since TRBJ2-7 better matches the DNA end. The CDR3 runs to 15 residues. Germline values: CDR1 SGHTA, CDR2 FQGNSA. This chain's CDR3 is CASSPVWGTYNEQYF. The CDR3 coding sequence is TGTGCCAGCAGCCCAGTCTGGGGCACCTACAATGAGCAGTACTTC.